The next 20 T cell receptor beta chains were all read from a single sample in a study of cytomegalovirus exposure and HLA in healthy donors. PCR employed 60 Vbeta and 13 Jbeta primers. Repertoires were generated with immunoSEQ multiplex PCR, while TCRdb's copy carries only in-frame clones and drops some. The table includes 65,000 to 85,000 clones, about nine tenths detected once. What was sequenced was PBMCs. All receptors come from a woman in her thirties in good health and CMV-seronegative.

The chain uses TRBV2 and TRBJ2-5; possibly TRBD2 for D (6 bases). Germline CDR1 reads SNHLY; CDR2 reads FYNNEI. V lost 6 bases to trimming and J lost 2 bases, with 13 bases between them. CDR3 length: 14 amino acids. Here the CDR3 DNA reads TGTGCCAGCAGGAGGGGAGGACTACAAGAGACCCAGTACTTC. Translated: CASRRGGLQETQYF.

The chain employs TRBV27 and TRBJ2-7, with a possible D match to TRBD2 (7 bases). V lost 2 bases, J lost 4 bases, and 12 bases lay in between. Germline V gene lookup returns CDR1 MNHEY and CDR2 SMNVEV (reference sequence). This CDR3 region has 14 residues. Here the CDR3 reads CASSLGGARYEQYF. As DNA, the CDR3 is TGTGCCAGCAGTTTAGGGGGGGCTCGATACGAGCAGTACTTC.

This chain links TRBV28 with TRBJ2-7; 7 nucleotides match TRBD2. V was pared by 5 bases and J by 3 bases, with 4 bases of the junction left unmatched. The CDR3 sequence is 13 residues long. Germline loops: CDR1 MDHEN, CDR2 SYDVKM. The DNA of the CDR3 is TGTGCCAGCAGTCCCTCTAGCGGCTACGAGCAGTACTTC. Translating it yields CASSPSSGYEQYF.

The chain employs TRBV4-3 and TRBJ2-3; the match to TRBD2 covers 8 bases. The length of the CDR3 is 16 residues. V was pared by 3 bases and J by 5 bases, with 10 bases of the junction left unmatched. Per germline, CDR1 LGHNA and CDR2 YSLEER. CDR3 DNA sequence: TGCGCCAGCAGCCAGACCCTACGGGAGGGGTTAGATACGCAGTATTTT. As protein: CASSQTLREGLDTQYF.

The V gene is TRBV6-4, the J gene TRBJ1-1; perhaps TRBD1 as D (5 bases). Germline CDR1 MRHNA, CDR2 SNTAGT. This CDR3 region has 13 residues. With 6 bases removed from V and 4 bases from J, the gap between germline ends came to 12 bases. CDR3 in DNA: TGTGCCAGCAGCCGGGACTTGAGCACTGAAGCTTTCTTT. Translated: CASSRDLSTEAFF.

V usage is TRBV19 and J usage is TRBJ2-7; 9 nucleotides match TRBD2. Trimming removed 6 bases from V and 2 bases from J; junction bases left unmatched: 8. CDR1 is LNHDA and CDR2 is SQIVND in the germline V gene (reference sequence). This CDR3 region has 15 residues. The CDR3 is CASSKTSGLPYEQYF. The CDR3 DNA reads TGTGCCAGTAGCAAAACTAGCGGGCTACCCTACGAGCAGTACTTC.

The V call is TRBV21-1, the J call TRBJ1-1; TRBD1, the table's D call, was not compared with the DNA. TRBV21-1 is classified as a pseudogene. The CDR3 consists of 17 residues. The DNA for the CDR3 is TGTGCCAGCAGCACCTCACAGGGGGCTGAGGTACGAACTGAAGCTTTCTTT. This gives the protein CASSTSQGAEVRTEAFF.

The count of this clone is one. The chain uses TRBV28 and TRBJ2-7; maybe TRBD2 (6 bases). Trimming left V 4 bases short and J 1 base short, with 17 bases between. The germline V gene has CDR1 MDHEN and CDR2 SYDVKM. CDR3 length: 16 residues. CDR3 nucleotides: TGTGCCAGCAGTTCTTTTCGAGCGGGCGAATCCTACGAGCAGTACTTC. Its protein is CASSSFRAGESYEQYF.

The rearrangement joins TRBV28 to TRBJ2-6; 7 nucleotides match TRBD2. With V trimmed by 8 bases and J by 2 bases, 3 bases remained unmatched. The CDR3 consists of 14 residues. Per germline, CDR1 MDHEN and CDR2 SYDVKM. DNA of the CDR3: TGTGCCAGCTATGGGGGGGCTGGGGCCAACGTCCTGACTTTC. It specifies CASYGGAGANVLTF.

This clone was counted once. The genes are TRBV6-1 and TRBJ1-5, with TRBD1 matching 8 bases. This CDR3 has 17 residues. V lost 4 bases to trimming and J lost 2 bases; unmatched junction nucleotides: 10. Germline CDR1 and CDR2: MNHNS and SASEGT. The CDR3 is CASSAPGQATGNQPQHF. The CDR3 coding sequence is TGTGCCAGCAGTGCCCCGGGACAGGCGACCGGCAATCAGCCCCAGCATTTT.

V usage is TRBV18 and J usage is TRBJ2-3; TRBD2 agrees at 8 bases. V gave up 6 bases and J gave up 2 bases; unmatched junction bases: 10. Germline V lookup: CDR1 KGHSH, CDR2 LQKENI. This CDR3 comprises 16 residues. The CDR3: CASSPKLAEYTDTQYF. In DNA, the CDR3 is TGTGCCAGCTCGCCCAAACTAGCGGAGTACACAGATACGCAGTATTTT.

V and J are TRBV28 and TRBJ2-7; D is possibly TRBD1 (7 bases). V was shortened by 5 bases and J by 5 bases, with 22 bases between the two germline ends. Germline CDR1 MDHEN, CDR2 SYDVKM. The CDR3 totals 16 residues. The chain's CDR3 is CASSPPSGQGGNEQYF. CDR3 sequence (DNA): TGTGCCAGCAGTCCACCCTCGGGTCAGGGGGGAAACGAGCAGTACTTC.

This clone was observed a single time. The chain joins TRBV19 to TRBJ2-2, with 9 bases matching TRBD2. Germline lookup yields CDR1 LNHDA and CDR2 SQIVND (reference sequence). The CDR3 covers 15 residues. V gave up 2 bases and J gave up 7 bases; unmatched junction bases: 5. This chain's CDR3 is CASSILAGANGELFF. In nucleotides, the CDR3 is TGTGCCAGTAGTATATTAGCGGGAGCAAACGGGGAGCTGTTTTTT.

The V gene is TRBV7-9, the J gene TRBJ1-1; D call uncertain. This CDR3 is 13 amino acids long. The germline V and J ends were trimmed by 1 base and 6 bases, with 9 bases remaining between them. Germline loops: CDR1 SEHNR, CDR2 FQNEAQ (reference sequence). The CDR3 spells CASSLVPVSEAFF. The DNA of the CDR3 is TGTGCCAGCAGCTTAGTACCGGTCTCTGAAGCTTTCTTT.

This chain joins TRBV10-3 and TRBJ2-1; maybe TRBD2 (5 bases). CDR3 length: 15 residues. The V and J ends lost 7 bases and 5 bases respectively, with 18 bases between them. Per the germline V gene, CDR1 is ENHRY and CDR2 is SYGVKD. The CDR3 nucleotides are TGTGCCATCAAAAAAGACCCGGGATCGAACAATGAGCAGTTCTTC. It encodes CAIKKDPGSNNEQFF.

The chain uses TRBV6-5 and TRBJ2-7, with D possibly being TRBD1 (7 bases). The CDR3 spans 13 residues. Trimming cost V 5 bases and J 2 bases, with 10 bases left between them. CDR1 is MNHEY, CDR2 SVGAGI, per germline. The DNA for the CDR3 is TGTGCCAGCAGTGCCAGGGGGGCCTACGAGCAGTACTTC. Residues: CASSARGAYEQYF.

V and J are TRBV11-3 and TRBJ1-1; possibly TRBD1 for D (5 bases). Trimming left V 0 bases short and J 9 bases short, with 17 bases between. The CDR3 spans 15 residues. The germline gives CDR1 SGHNT, CDR2 YENEEA. In nucleotides, the CDR3 is TGTGCCAGCAGCTTAGATAGGGCAGGGAAGTCACAAGCTTTCTTT. It yields the protein CASSLDRAGKSQAFF.

The rearrangement uses TRBV28 and TRBJ1-1; D is perhaps TRBD1 (6 bases). Between the trimmed V and J ends, which lost 2 bases and 2 bases, there was a span of 15 bases. Germline V gene data show CDR1 as MDHEN and CDR2 as SYDVKM. The CDR3 is 16 amino acids. The CDR3 sequence: CASSLDRPPYNTEAFF. The CDR3 DNA is TGTGCCAGCAGTTTAGACAGGCCCCCTTATAACACTGAAGCTTTCTTT.

A note on this clone: Other DNA sequences in the same sample also yield this CDR3. The chain employs TRBV11-2 and TRBJ1-1, with D unresolved. The CDR3 has 13 amino acids. The V and J ends lost 1 base and 2 bases respectively, with 5 bases between them. Looked up from germline, CDR1 is SGHAT and CDR2 is FQNNGV. The CDR3, as DNA: TGTGCCAGCAGCTTAGGAGAAAACACTGAAGCTTTCTTT. The encoded protein is CASSLGENTEAFF.

V usage is TRBV13 and J usage is TRBJ2-3, with 13 bases lining up with TRBD2. CDR3 size: 18 residues. Per germline, CDR1 PRHDT and CDR2 FYEKMQ (reference sequence). V lost 5 bases and J lost 5; bases outside the gene matches: 13. The CDR3 here is CASSPTGLAGESGDTQYF. The CDR3 DNA reads TGTGCCAGCAGCCCGACCGGACTAGCGGGAGAATCAGGAGATACGCAGTATTTT.